The 7 T cell receptor beta chains presented below share a single source sample, sequenced in a study of blood T cell repertoires in COVID-19. Repertoires were generated with immunoSEQ multiplex PCR, while TCRdb's copy carries only in-frame clones and drops some. This table has approximately 210,000 clones, 70% to 90% appearing once. The sequencing input was peripheral blood. The receptor set was obtained from a woman aged 45 to 65 with active or convalescent COVID-19.

The chain couples TRBV6-5 to TRBJ1-6; no clear D gene. V lost 7 bases and J 2 bases, leaving 6 bases between the germline ends. The CDR3 totals 13 residues. Germline V gene data show CDR1 as MNHEY and CDR2 as SVGAGI. The CDR3 region is CASKPPYNSPLHF. The CDR3 DNA reads TGTGCCAGCAAGCCCCCCTATAATTCACCCCTCCACTTT.

This chain connects TRBV11-2 to TRBJ1-5; D is possibly TRBD1 (5 bases). Germline-derived CDR1 and CDR2 are SGHAT and FQNNGV. Trimming pared 3 bases from V and 4 bases from J, leaving 13 bases between. The CDR3 covers 15 residues. The CDR3 here is CASSFNLGANQPQHF. The CDR3, as DNA: TGTGCCAGCAGCTTTAATCTAGGGGCGAATCAGCCCCAGCATTTT.

This chain joins TRBV19 and TRBJ1-1, with D possibly TRBD1 on 6 matching bases. Deletions cut 7 bases from V and 9 bases from J, with 15 bases between. This CDR3 region has 12 residues. Germline V gives CDR1 LNHDA, CDR2 SQIVND (reference sequence). The CDR3 loop is CASIRSDRQAFF. The CDR3 nucleotides read TGTGCCAGTATTAGGTCGGACAGACAAGCTTTCTTT.

The chain links TRBV7-9 to TRBJ2-7; TRBD2 matches 8 bases. The CDR3 runs to 14 residues. V lost 5 bases and J lost 7; bases outside the gene matches: 10. Per the germline V gene, CDR1 is SEHNR and CDR2 is FQNEAQ (reference sequence). The CDR3 region has the DNA TGTGCCAGCAGCCCCACTAGCGGAACAAGGGAGCAGTACTTC. Protein sequence: CASSPTSGTREQYF.

This clone was seen once. The J gene is TRBJ1-1, the V gene TRBV6-2 or TRBV6-3; TRBD1 might be the D (6 bases). Germline V lookup: CDR1 MNHEY, CDR2 SVGEGT. The V end was cut by 5 bases, the J end by 3 bases, with 16 bases between. CDR3 size: 15 residues. CDR3 region: CASSALGRGDTEAFF. CDR3 coding DNA: TGTGCCAGCAGTGCCTTGGGCAGGGGTGACACTGAAGCTTTCTTT.

This clone was seen more than once but under ten times. The V call is TRBV10-2, the J call TRBJ1-5; D is unresolved. The CDR3 length is 13 residues. CDR1 and CDR2 from the germline V gene are WSHSY and SAAADI. The ends were cut back, 4 bases at V and 4 bases at J, with 8 bases in the middle. The CDR3 spells CASSGGVNQPQHF. The CDR3 DNA is TGCGCCAGCAGTGGCGGGGTAAATCAGCCCCAGCATTTT.

This chain uses TRBV10-3 with TRBJ2-7, with a possible D match to TRBD1 (5 bases). CDR3 length: 13 amino acids. Trimming took off 6 bases at V and 0 bases at J, with 9 bases between the two ends. The V gene's germline CDR1 is ENHRY and CDR2 SYGVKD. The CDR3: CAISPDSSYEQYV. In DNA form, the CDR3 reads TGTGCCATCAGCCCCGACAGCTCCTACGAGCAGTACGTC.